These 11 T cell receptor beta chains were sequenced from one sample in a study of blood T cell repertoires in COVID-19. Measured with immunoSEQ multiplex PCR; TCRdb has only the in-frame clones, and not every one. The data hold hundreds of thousands of clones, with around 87% observed a single time. Sequencing input: PBMCs or T cells enriched from blood (not recorded which). The receptors derive from a woman in her fifties or sixties who had recovered from COVID-19.

In DNA form, the CDR3 reads TGTGCCAGCAGCGCGTATAGCGGGAACTCCTACGAGCAGTACTTC. Translation: CASSAYSGNSYEQYF. This rearrangement joins TRBV7-2 to TRBJ2-7; TRBD2 agrees at 8 bases. J lost 0 bases, V lost 5 bases, and 6 bases had no gene match. The CDR3 totals 15 residues. Germline CDR1 is SGHTA and CDR2 is FQGNSA. Together with reference TRBV7-2 and TRBJ2-7, the CDR3 gives the full variable domain: GAGVSQSPSNKVTEKGKDVELRCDPISGHTALYWYRQSLGQGLEFLIYFQGNSAPDKSGLPSDRFSAERTGGSVSTLTIQRTQQEDSAVYLCASSAYSGNSYEQYFGPGTRLTVT.

The rearrangement links TRBV7-6 to TRBJ1-1, with 11 nucleotides matching TRBD1. The V gene end was trimmed by 1 base and the J gene end by 4 bases; junction bases not matched to a gene: 2. Germline CDR1 reads SGHVS; CDR2 reads FNYEAQ. The CDR3 runs 15 residues. CDR3 nucleotides: TGTGCCAGCAGCTTAGGAGGGACAGGGGGCACTGAAGCTTTCTTT. Translated, it gives CASSLGGTGGTEAFF.

The V call is TRBV19, the J call TRBJ2-3; D might be TRBD1 (5 bases). The CDR3 has 15 amino acids. The V end lost 3 bases, the J end lost 5 bases, and 15 bases lay between the germline ends. CDR1 LNHDA and CDR2 SQIVND come from the germline V gene (reference sequence). The chain's CDR3 is CASSIQQAKEDTQYF. Written as DNA, the CDR3 is TGTGCCAGTAGTATCCAACAGGCCAAAGAAGATACGCAGTATTTT.

This chain joins TRBV5-1 and TRBJ1-4, with 9 bases fitting TRBD1. CDR3 size: 15 residues. V was pared by 4 bases and J by 7 bases, with 8 bases of the junction left unmatched. Germline V lookup: CDR1 SGHRS, CDR2 YFSETQ. The CDR3 coding sequence is TGCGCCAGCAGCCGGGTAGGGACAGGGACTGAAAAACTGTTTTTT. As protein: CASSRVGTGTEKLFF.

The V call is TRBV3-1 (or the pseudogene TRBV3-2), the J call TRBJ1-1; 7 nucleotides align to TRBD1. Germline loops: CDR1 LGHDT, CDR2 YNNKEL (reference sequence). The CDR3 extends over 13 amino acids. The J segment lost 8 bases and the V segment lost 3 bases, leaving 6 bases of the junction unmatched. The CDR3, as DNA: TGTGCCAGCAGCCAGAAACTGGGACAGGAAGCTTTCTTT. It encodes CASSQKLGQEAFF.

J is TRBJ2-2 and V is TRBV5-5; 11 positions agree with TRBD2. There are 17 residues in the CDR3. The junction had 10 bases not matched to a gene; V was cut back by 4 bases and J by 5 bases. Germline V CDR1 and CDR2: SGHKS, YYEKEE (reference sequence). CDR3 residues: CASSGTGLAGGTGELFF. The CDR3, as DNA: TGTGCCAGCAGCGGAACCGGACTAGCGGGTGGAACCGGGGAGCTGTTTTTT.

The chain uses TRBV30 and TRBJ2-2; D is unclear. CDR1 is GTSNPN, CDR2 SVGIG, per germline (reference sequence). V lost 2 bases and J lost 4, with 5 bases in between. The CDR3 is 12 residues long. CDR3 loop: CAWSPRTGELFF. CDR3 DNA sequence: TGTGCCTGGAGTCCTCGCACCGGGGAGCTGTTTTTT.

The J gene is TRBJ2-7, the V gene TRBV12-5; 7 bases line up with TRBD1. Germline-derived CDR1 and CDR2 are LGHNT and FRNRAP. The CDR3 covers 15 residues. Losses at the gene ends were 2 bases for V and 3 bases for J; bases not matched to a gene: 7. The DNA for the CDR3 is TGTGCTAGTGGTTTGACAAGGACAGGAATCTACGAGCAGTACTTC. This translates into CASGLTRTGIYEQYF.

The chain couples TRBV23-1 to TRBJ1-2, with unresolved D. TRBV23-1 is sorted into the ORF group, with uncertain function. Deletions cut 4 bases from V and 4 bases from J, with 4 bases between. The CDR3 covers 11 residues. The DNA of the CDR3 is TGCGCCAGCAGTCCAGGCTATGGCTACACCTTC. Amino acid sequence: CASSPGYGYTF.

The V and J genes are TRBV28 and TRBJ1-3; 7 bases map to TRBD1. Germline CDR1 is MDHEN and CDR2 is SYDVKM. The CDR3 runs 14 residues. After removal of 6 bases from V and 2 bases from J, the junction contained 4 bases not matched to a gene. CDR3: CASRATGTGNTIYF. CDR3 DNA sequence: TGTGCCAGCAGGGCGACAGGGACTGGAAACACCATATATTTT.

The chain carries TRBV29-1 and TRBJ2-3, with D possibly TRBD2 on 6 matching bases. CDR3 length: 14 residues. Trimming pared 6 bases from V and 0 bases from J, leaving 13 bases between. Germline CDR1 is SQVTM and CDR2 is ANQGSEA. CDR3 protein: CSVTVAGSTDTQYF. The CDR3, as DNA: TGCAGCGTCACAGTGGCGGGAAGCACAGATACGCAGTATTTT.